The following is a T cell receptor (beta chain) sequence with its context. The antigen remains undetermined. The sample comes from a study of shared clonotypes between healthy human individuals. Study-wide results and caveats: Read depth was anticipated to influence clonotype sharing among donors. A reduction in generation probabilities was seen for non-shared clonotypes relative to those shared by all four donors.

Each subset's genomic DNA was shared equally among a number of immunoSEQ plates. The method was immunoSEQ multiplex PCR; TCRdb's version includes in-frame clones alone and lacks a portion of them. Seen here are around 1,100,000 clones, roughly 80% observed once, and the top ten hold roughly 0.83%. This CDR3 comprises 14 residues. The germline CDR1 and CDR2 sequences are SGHNT and YYREEE (reference sequence). Trimming shortened V by 4 bases and J by 5 bases, and 12 bases separated the two germline ends. The sample taken for sequencing was memory CD4+ T cells from PBMCs. Subset denoted: CD45RA-negative fraction. The chain couples TRBV5-4 to TRBJ1-4, with no clear D. The sequence derives from a man between 18 and 35 years old in good health. Some clones in this sample may be carry-over from other donors' samples. In DNA form, the CDR3 reads TGTGCCAGCAGCATTGAGACGAACAATGAAAAACTGTTTTTT. Protein: CASSIETNNEKLFF.